Shown below are 3 T cell receptor beta chains from a single sample sequenced in a study of OX40 agonist ivuxolimab in advanced cancers. Method: immunoSEQ multiplex PCR; TCRdb's copy keeps in-frame clones and lacks some. The sample contains around 94,000 clones, approximately 85% of which appear only once. This sample comprised CD4+ or CD8+ T cells sorted from blood, obtained in a trial of the OX40 agonist ivuxolimab. Receptor source: an adult with an advanced solid tumor such as melanoma, head and neck, liver or kidney cancer.

The chain couples TRBV7-9 to TRBJ2-7, with 7 nucleotides matching TRBD1. The CDR3 is made up of 15 amino acids. Trimming at V came to 5 bases and at J to 7 bases, leaving 14 bases not matched to a gene. CDR1 SEHNR and CDR2 FQNEAQ come from the germline V gene (reference sequence). The CDR3 spells CASSQRRGGFGEQYF. The CDR3, as DNA: TGTGCCAGCAGCCAGAGGCGAGGGGGCTTTGGAGAGCAGTACTTC.

The chain has TRBV7-2 and TRBJ2-5; TRBD2 agrees at 7 bases. Germline CDR1 is SGHTA and CDR2 is FQGNSA. The CDR3 runs 15 residues. The J segment lost 2 bases and the V segment lost 4 bases, leaving 7 bases of the junction unmatched. In nucleotides, the CDR3 is TGTGCCAGCAGCTCCCCCCGGGAGGCTCAAGAGACCCAGTACTTC. It is translated as CASSSPREAQETQYF. The full variable domain, its missing parts supplied by reference TRBV7-2 and TRBJ2-5, is GAGVSQSPSNKVTEKGKDVELRCDPISGHTALYWYRQSLGQGLEFLIYFQGNSAPDKSGLPSDRFSAERTGGSVSTLTIQRTQQEDSAVYLCASSSPREAQETQYFGPGTRLLVL.

This clone was recorded a few times. The rearrangement uses TRBV5-1 and TRBJ1-2; no firm D call. The CDR3 spans 13 residues. V lost 0 bases and J 7 bases, leaving 10 bases between the germline ends. Germline lookup yields CDR1 SGHRS and CDR2 YFSETQ. CDR3 sequence reads: CASSLDTVGGYTF. DNA for the CDR3: TGCGCCAGCAGCTTGGACACAGTCGGTGGCTACACCTTC.